A selection of T cell receptor beta chains follows, all from one sample in a study of siplizumab effects on memory and regulatory T cells. Here immunoSEQ multiplex PCR was the method, and the copy in TCRdb shows in-frame clones only, minus some. The top ten clones hold 0.03% to 0.035% of a sample with tens of thousands of clones, 95% to 97% of them seen once. Sequenced material: naive CD4+ T cells sorted from blood. The source of these receptors is a human donor in good health. Both conserved end residues are part of each CDR3. The D gene is left open where the match is weak. Only part of the rows carry a size: once, few, many, or a class if the clone is expanded.

>NA|TRBV6-5|TRBJ2-7|NA
TGTGCCAGCGCCAAGCAAGACGGGAGCTCCTACGAGCAGTACTTC
CASAKQDGSSYEQYF
>NA|TRBV4-3|TRBJ2-5|NA
TGCGCCAGCAGCCAATCCCTTGGAGGGTGGGAGACCCAGTACTTC
CASSQSLGGWETQYF
>NA|TRBV7-2|TRBJ1-2|TRBD1
TGTGCCAGCAGCTTGGCCGGGACAGATGGCTACACCTTC
CASSLAGTDGYTF
>NA|TRBV18|TRBJ1-2|TRBD1
TGTGCCAGCTCACCTCCCGGGACAGGGAACTATGGCTACACCTTC
CASSPPGTGNYGYTF
>once|TRBV9|TRBJ2-2|TRBD1
TGTGCCAGCAGCGTACTCCCAGGGGGTTACACCGGGGAGCTGTTTTTT
CASSVLPGGYTGELFF
>once|TRBV4-1|TRBJ2-4|TRBD1
TGCGCCAGCACCCCTCAGACAGGGAAAAACATTCAGTACTTC
CASTPQTGKNIQYF
>NA|TRBV4-1|TRBJ1-6|NA
TGCGCCAGCAGCCAAGATTGGGGTTGGAATTCACCCCTCCACTTT
CASSQDWGWNSPLHF
>NA|TRBV5-6|TRBJ1-1|NA
TGTGCCAGCAGCTTGGGTGGAGGGGGCACTGAAGCTTTCTTT
CASSLGGGGTEAFF
>NA|TRBV27|TRBJ1-6|NA
TGTGCCAGTTCTATATCAGGAGTCTCCTATAATTCACCCCTCCACTTT
CASSISGVSYNSPLHF
>NA|TRBV25-1|TRBJ1-5|TRBD1
TGTGCCAGCAGGGGGGATCAGGGGACAGCGAGTCAGCCCCAGCATTTT
CASRGDQGTASQPQHF
>NA|TRBV27|TRBJ1-3|TRBD1
TGTGCCAGCAGCACCGGGACAGGCGTCGGGAACACCATATATTTT
CASSTGTGVGNTIYF
>NA|TRBV27|TRBJ1-2|NA
TGTGCCAGCAGAGGACAGTCCGATGGCTACACCTTC
CASRGQSDGYTF
>NA|TRBV5-1|TRBJ2-2|TRBD2
TGCGCCAGCAGCGGGACTAGCGGGGGGTACACCGGGGAGCTGTTTTTT
CASSGTSGGYTGELFF
>NA|TRBV5-4|TRBJ1-2|NA
TGTGCCAGCGGATCGGAGAAACAGAACGGTAACTATGGCTACACCTTC
CASGSEKQNGNYGYTF
>NA|TRBV7-8|TRBJ1-1|NA
TGTGCCAGCGGCCGTGGGAACACTGAAGCTTTCTTT
CASGRGNTEAFF
>NA|TRBV7-2|TRBJ2-5|NA
TGTGCCAGCATCACTAGCCCCCCCGATACCCAGTACTTC
CASITSPPDTQYF
>NA|TRBV4-3|TRBJ2-7|NA
TGCGCCAGCAGCCCCAGGGTCAACTCCTACGAGCAGTACTTC
CASSPRVNSYEQYF
>NA|TRBV19|TRBJ2-1|TRBD1
TGTGCCAGTAGTATTACACAGGGGGCGTTATACAATGAGCAGTTCTTC
CASSITQGALYNEQFF
>NA|TRBV7-2|TRBJ2-3|NA
TGTGCCAGCAGCTTCCCAGACGCCACAGATACGCAGTATTTT
CASSFPDATDTQYF
>NA|TRBV29-1|TRBJ2-5|NA
TGCAGCGTCCTCAACCCGGTCCAAGAGACCCAGTACTTC
CSVLNPVQETQYF
>NA|TRBV7-6|TRBJ2-3|NA
TGTGCCAGCAGTGGGAGCGGTAGAGCCACGCAGTATTTT
CASSGSGRATQYF
>NA|TRBV28|TRBJ2-2|TRBD1
TGTGCCAGCAAGGCAGGGGGCGCGGTGGACACCGGGGAGCTGTTTTTT
CASKAGGAVDTGELFF
>once|TRBV18|TRBJ2-3|NA
TGTGCCAGCCAAGGGGGGCCTCGCACAGATACGCAGTATTTT
CASQGGPRTDTQYF
>NA|TRBV6-5|TRBJ1-2|NA
TGTGCCAGCAGTTACTCGCGAACAAACTATGGCTACACCTTC
CASSYSRTNYGYTF
>NA|TRBV4-1|TRBJ1-6|NA
TGCGCCAGCAGCCAAGTGGGTGGGGCGGGCGGTTCACCCCTCCACTTT
CASSQVGGAGGSPLHF
>NA|TRBV15|TRBJ2-7|NA
TGTGCCACCAGCACTACCTACGAGCAGTACTTC
CATSTTYEQYF
>NA|TRBV18|TRBJ2-1|TRBD2
TGTGCCAGCTCACTACTACTTAGCGGGGGTGAGGGTGAGCAGTTCTTC
CASSLLLSGGEGEQFF
>NA|TRBV2|TRBJ2-2|NA
TGTGCCAGCATGGTGGAACAGGACACCGGGGAGCTGTTTTTT
CASMVEQDTGELFF
>NA|TRBV6-5|TRBJ2-7|TRBD2
TGTGCCAGCAGTTACCTCCTAGCGGGGGGGCCCTACGAGCAGTACTTC
CASSYLLAGGPYEQYF
>NA|TRBV5-4|TRBJ2-3|TRBD2
TGTGCCAGCAGCCGGGCGGGGGGGCCATCAGATACGCAGTATTTT
CASSRAGGPSDTQYF
>NA|TRBV7-2|TRBJ2-5|TRBD1
TGTGCCAGCAGCGTGGACAGGGGTGGGATAGAGACCCAGTACTTC
CASSVDRGGIETQYF
>NA|TRBV7-3|TRBJ1-1|NA
TGTGCCAGCAGCTTAAGCGGGGGCTTTTTTTCGGAGACTGAAGCTTTCTTT
CASSLSGGFFSETEAFF
>NA|TRBV5-4|TRBJ2-5|TRBD2
TGTGCCAGCAGCGATTCCGGGACTAGCGGTGGTTGGGAGACCCAGTACTTC
CASSDSGTSGGWETQYF
>NA|TRBV10-3|TRBJ1-2|NA
TGTGCCATCAGTGGCGGGGCGGGCTATGGCTACACCTTC
CAISGGAGYGYTF
>few|TRBV7-2|TRBJ1-6|NA
TGTGCCAGCAGCTTCCCCCAGGTGAATTCACCCCTCCACTTT
CASSFPQVNSPLHF
>NA|TRBV9|TRBJ2-1|TRBD2
TGTGCCAGCAGCGTAGGTTGGGGACTAGCGACAGATGAGCAGTTCTTC
CASSVGWGLATDEQFF
>NA|TRBV7-9|TRBJ1-1|NA
TGTGCCAGCAGCCACCGGCCGCTGAGTGGCACTGAAGCTTTCTTT
CASSHRPLSGTEAFF
>NA|TRBV9|TRBJ1-2|NA
TGTGCCAGCAGCGTAGCGGAGAGGGGGAGCTACACCTTC
CASSVAERGSYTF
>NA|TRBV29-1|TRBJ2-1|NA
TGCAGCGTTGAAAAGGTTAGCGCCGGGCCGCAGTTCTTC
CSVEKVSAGPQFF
>NA|TRBV10-1|TRBJ2-4|NA
TGCGCCAGCAGTGAGCCTATTGGCAGCAAAGCCAAAAACATTCAGTACTTC
CASSEPIGSKAKNIQYF
>NA|TRBV4-3|TRBJ2-1|NA
TGCGCCAGCAGCCCTCCTCCAGGGGACCGGGGTGGCGACAATGAGCAGTTCTTC
CASSPPPGDRGGDNEQFF
>few|TRBV4-2|TRBJ1-1|NA
TGTGCCAGCAGCCAAGATCTTGTCCGTACTGTTTTCTTT
CASSQDLVRTVFF
>NA|TRBV7-2|TRBJ2-5|TRBD2
TGTGCCAGCAGCTTGTCGGGGGGGCAAGAGACCCAGTACTTC
CASSLSGGQETQYF
>NA|TRBV7-9|TRBJ2-1|TRBD2
TGTGCCAGCAGCTCCCCTCGAGGCAGCGGGGGCCCTTCCTACAATGAGCAGTTCTTC
CASSSPRGSGGPSYNEQFF
>NA|TRBV11-2|TRBJ1-1|NA
TGTGCCAGCAGCGCAAGACCTGAAGCTTTCTTT
CASSARPEAFF
>NA|TRBV28|TRBJ1-5|TRBD1
TGTGCCAGCACTGTCGGACAGGGAAATCAGCCCCAGCATTTT
CASTVGQGNQPQHF
>NA|TRBV18|TRBJ1-5|TRBD1
TGTGCCAGCTCACGGGGACAGGGGGCAAATGTAGAGCCCCAGCATTTT
CASSRGQGANVEPQHF
>once|TRBV10-3|TRBJ1-2|TRBD1
TGTGCCATCATCCCCGGGACAGGAGACAACTATGGCTACACCTTC
CAIIPGTGDNYGYTF
>NA|TRBV5-4|TRBJ2-4|NA
TGTGCCAGCAGCCACCGGGATTCCGGGGACATTCAGTACTTC
CASSHRDSGDIQYF
>NA|TRBV6-1|TRBJ1-2|NA
TGTGCCAGCAGTGTTGCAGGTTTCTATGGCTACACCTTC
CASSVAGFYGYTF
>NA|TRBV6-1|TRBJ1-5|TRBD1
TGTGCCAGCAGTGAAGGGACAGGGGGCGGTCAGCCCCAGCATTTT
CASSEGTGGGQPQHF
>NA|TRBV6-6|TRBJ1-1|TRBD1
TGTGCCAGCAGTCCCCGAGGAGCAGGGGGCAACACTGAAGCTTTCTTT
CASSPRGAGGNTEAFF
>once|TRBV6-1|TRBJ2-2|TRBD1
TGTGGGACAGGGGAGGTGCTGTTTTTT
CGTGEVLFF
>NA|TRBV18|TRBJ1-1|TRBD1
TGTGCCAGCTCCCCGTCAGGGGGGAACACTGAAGCTTTCTTT
CASSPSGGNTEAFF
>NA|TRBV18|TRBJ2-3|TRBD1
TGTGCCAGCTCACCGTCGGGACAGAGCACAGATACGCAGTATTTT
CASSPSGQSTDTQYF
>once|TRBV21-1|TRBJ2-1|NA
TGTGCCGGCCCGAAGCGGGGGGGCCGAAATGAGCAGTTCTTC
CAGPKRGGRNEQFF
>NA|TRBV6-1|TRBJ2-3|NA
TGTGCCAGCAGTGAAAGAGAGGCGGGGGCCCTAGCAGATACGCAGTATTTT
CASSEREAGALADTQYF
>once|TRBV7-9|TRBJ2-7|TRBD1
TGTGCCAGCAGCCAGGATTACAGGGGGTACGAGCAGTACTTC
CASSQDYRGYEQYF
>NA|TRBV28|TRBJ2-3|TRBD2
TGTGCCAGCAGTCCTCCGGGGGGGGTAACAGATACGCAGTATTTT
CASSPPGGVTDTQYF
>NA|TRBV10-3|TRBJ1-5|NA
TGTGCCATCAGTGAGAGCATGCAGCCCGATCAGCCCCAGCATTTT
CAISESMQPDQPQHF